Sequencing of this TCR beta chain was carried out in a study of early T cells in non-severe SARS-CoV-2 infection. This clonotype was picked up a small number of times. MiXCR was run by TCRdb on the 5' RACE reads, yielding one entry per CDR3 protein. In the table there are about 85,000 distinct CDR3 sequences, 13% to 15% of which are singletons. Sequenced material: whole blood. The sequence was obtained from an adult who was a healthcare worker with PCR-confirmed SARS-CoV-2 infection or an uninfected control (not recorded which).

DNA for the CDR3: TGCAGTGCTAGAGATTCGGAACACTTAATGGATCAGCCCCAGCATTTT. This encodes CSARDSEHLMDQPQHF. This chain joins TRBV20-1 and TRBJ1-5; D unclear. Per the germline V gene, CDR1 is DFQATT and CDR2 is SNEGSKA (reference sequence). V shed 0 bases and J shed 5 bases, with 17 bases lying between them. This CDR3 is built from 16 residues.